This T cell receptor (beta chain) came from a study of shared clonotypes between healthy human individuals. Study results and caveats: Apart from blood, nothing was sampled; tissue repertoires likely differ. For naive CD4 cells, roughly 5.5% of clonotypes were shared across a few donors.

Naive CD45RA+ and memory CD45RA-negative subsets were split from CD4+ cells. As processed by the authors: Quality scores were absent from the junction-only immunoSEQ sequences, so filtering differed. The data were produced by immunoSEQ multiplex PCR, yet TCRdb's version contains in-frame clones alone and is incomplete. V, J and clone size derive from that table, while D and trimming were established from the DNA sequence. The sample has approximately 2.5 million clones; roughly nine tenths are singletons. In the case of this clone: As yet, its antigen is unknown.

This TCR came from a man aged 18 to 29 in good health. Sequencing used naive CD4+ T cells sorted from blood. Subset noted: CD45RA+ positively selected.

The CDR3 DNA reads TGTGCCAGCCAAACGCGGCGGATCGAGCAGTACTTC. It codes for CASQTRRIEQYF. The chain couples TRBV2 to TRBJ2-7; D ambiguous. V was clipped by 8 bases and J by 6 bases, with 14 bases between them. CDR1 is SNHLY, CDR2 FYNNEI, per germline. The CDR3 runs to 12 residues. The whole variable domain, filled in from reference TRBV2 and TRBJ2-7, reads EPEVTQTPSHQVTQMGQEVILRCVPISNHLYFYWYRQILGQKVEFLVSFYNNEISEKSEIFDDQFSVERPDGSNFTLKIRSTKLEDSAMYFCASQTRRIEQYFGPGTRLTVT.